This T cell receptor beta chain appears in the sequencing data of a study of T cell repertoires in cytomegalovirus infection. Study-level information: It can be stated that public TCR beta signatures indicated CMV infection as well as a matching HLA type.

V was shortened by 3 bases and J by 0 bases, with 9 bases between the two germline ends. This CDR3 is 15 amino acids long. From germline, CDR1 is SGHVS and CDR2 FNYEAQ. In regard to this clonotype: What it recognizes is unknown.

Points from the study as a whole: HLA-C-restricted CMV-specific TCR beta clonotypes prevailed in the ex vivo response. People with CMV and the relevant HLA were identified by cumulative public TCR beta family frequency.

TCRdb re-called the reads with MiXCR, one entry per CDR3 protein. The repertoire includes hundreds of thousands of distinct CDR3 sequences, roughly a third of them detected once, and about a sixth sits in the top ten. The receptor comes from a human donor in good health (CMV status not recorded). Some clones in this sample may be carry-over from other donors' samples. The J gene is TRBJ1-3, the V gene TRBV7-6; D unresolved. The material sequenced was cultured PBMCs, taken from culture after CMV antigen stimulation. The CDR3 DNA follows: TGTGCCAGCAGCTTTAACAGAAACTCTGGAAACACCATATATTTT. It specifies CASSFNRNSGNTIYF.